Presented here are 9 T cell receptor beta chains from one specimen sequenced in a study of T-cell reconstitution after alpha-beta-depleted transplantation in children. Unique molecular identifiers were incorporated during preparation of the TCRbeta library. TCRdb reprocessed the PCR reads via MiXCR and lists one record per CDR3 protein. This sample has about 98,000 distinct CDR3 sequences, with more than 20% found just once. Here the sequenced sample was PBMCs, taken before TCRalphabeta/CD19-depleted stem cell transplant. These receptors all stem from a boy between 2 and 10 years old with acute lymphoblastic leukemia, due to receive a stem cell transplant.

This clonotype was seen many times. This chain links TRBV5-6 with TRBJ2-2; D uncertain. Trimming shortened V by 5 bases and J by 0 bases, and 11 bases separated the two germline ends. Germline-derived CDR1 and CDR2 are SGHDT and YYEEEE. This CDR3 is built from 15 residues. CDR3 bases: TGTGCCAGCAGGCAAAGAAGGACGAACACCGGGGAGCTGTTTTTT. Encoded protein: CASRQRRTNTGELFF. Full variable domain (missing parts from reference TRBV5-6 and TRBJ2-2): DAGVTQSPTHLIKTRGQQVTLRCSPKSGHDTVSWYQQALGQGPQFIFQYYEEEERQRGNFPDRFSGHQFPNYSSELNVNALLLGDSALYLCASRQRRTNTGELFFGEGSRLTVL.

This clonotype was observed a handful of times. This rearrangement joins TRBV20-1 to TRBJ2-3; D gene ambiguous. There are 15 residues in the CDR3. Trimming removed 5 bases at V and 2 bases at J, with 17 bases between. Germline V gene lookup returns CDR1 DFQATT and CDR2 SNEGSKA (reference sequence). For the CDR3, the DNA is TGCAGTGCTTCAGACGGATTAGGGTACACAGATACGCAGTATTTT. This translates into CSASDGLGYTDTQYF.

J is TRBJ2-1 and V is TRBV20-1, with TRBD1 matching 8 bases. The junction had 8 bases not matched to a gene; V was cut back by 6 bases and J by 1 base. This CDR3 comprises 15 residues. Germline CDR1 and CDR2: DFQATT and SNEGSKA (reference sequence). The CDR3 sequence: CSASDRVGSYNEQFF. In DNA, the CDR3 is TGCAGTGCATCGGACAGGGTAGGGTCCTACAATGAGCAGTTCTTC.

This clonotype was counted only a few times. This rearrangement joins TRBV6-5 to TRBJ2-3, with D unclear. From germline, CDR1 is MNHEY and CDR2 SVGAGI. Trimming stripped 2 bases from V and 4 bases from J, with 13 bases between. The CDR3 loop spans 15 amino acids. The CDR3 sequence: CASSYGNRGADTQYF. The CDR3 DNA follows: TGTGCCAGCAGTTACGGGAATCGCGGTGCAGATACGCAGTATTTT.

This clonotype was recorded a few times. The chain combines TRBV7-3 with TRBJ2-1; the D is unclear. The germline V and J ends were trimmed by 5 bases and 0 bases, with 11 bases remaining between them. This CDR3 has 15 residues. Germline V gene lookup returns CDR1 SGHTA and CDR2 FQGTGA. CDR3 region: CASSPVGSSYNEQFF. In nucleotides, the CDR3 is TGTGCCAGCAGCCCCGTCGGTAGCTCCTACAATGAGCAGTTCTTC. Drawing the rest from reference TRBV7-3 and TRBJ2-1, the complete variable domain is GAGVSQTPSNKVTEKGKYVELRCDPISGHTALYWYRQSLGQGPEFLIYFQGTGAADDSGLPNDRFFAVRPEGSVSTLKIQRTERGDSAVYLCASSPVGSSYNEQFFGPGTRLTVL.

The V call is TRBV20-1, the J call TRBJ2-5, with 9 bases that match TRBD2. CDR3 length: 18 amino acids. V was pared by 4 bases and J by 2 bases, with 17 bases of the junction left unmatched. Germline V gene data show CDR1 as DFQATT and CDR2 as SNEGSKA (reference sequence). The CDR3 coding sequence is TGCAGTGCTACAAGATGGAGACTAGCGGAGGGGGATCAAGAGACCCAGTACTTC. It specifies CSATRWRLAEGDQETQYF.

Only a few counts were recorded for this clonotype. The J gene is TRBJ1-4, the V gene TRBV20-1; D remains ambiguous. Germline assignment: CDR1 DFQATT and CDR2 SNEGSKA (reference sequence). This CDR3 spans 13 amino acids. The V end lost 1 base, the J end lost 0 bases, and 3 bases lay between the germline ends. This CDR3 reads CSARAATNEKLFF. DNA of the CDR3: TGCAGTGCTAGAGCTGCAACTAATGAAAAACTGTTTTTT.

This clonotype was seen a handful of times. V gene TRBV15 combines with J gene TRBJ2-3; D may correspond to TRBD1 or TRBD2 (5 bases each). V gave up 1 base and J gave up 5 bases, with 13 bases separating them. Germline CDR1 LNHNV, CDR2 YYDKDF (reference sequence). The CDR3 is 15 residues long. The CDR3 region has the DNA TGTGCCACCAGCAGAGGTGGGCAGGGAGTAGATACGCAGTATTTT. Protein sequence: CATSRGGQGVDTQYF.

The chain carries TRBV5-6 and TRBJ1-4; unclear D gene. Trimming left V 4 bases short and J 7 bases short, with 14 bases between. CDR3 length equals 14 residues. Per the germline V gene, CDR1 is SGHDT and CDR2 is YYEEEE. CDR3: CASSPMPDTEKLFF. As DNA, the CDR3 is TGTGCCAGCAGCCCCATGCCCGACACTGAAAAACTGTTTTTT.